This TCR beta chain was identified during a study of blood T cells in healthy people across ages. General study points: A strong correlation between TCR beta diversity and naive T cell percentage was seen. Long-lived and aged donors differed, with more naive CD4+ cells and higher diversity in the long-lived.

Comment on this clonotype: Its antigen is as yet unknown.

Germline V lookup: CDR1 DFQATT, CDR2 SNEGSKA (reference sequence). This CDR3 has 14 amino acids. Trimming cost V 6 bases and J 7 bases, with 19 bases left between them. Primed by a sample-barcoded 5' primer and a J-beta primer mix, a second PCR proceeded for roughly 6 to 12 cycles. TCRdb re-called the 5' RACE reads through MiXCR, storing one row per CDR3 protein. The sample lists over 1.5 million distinct CDR3 sequences; 49% were seen once. The rearrangement links TRBV20-1 to TRBJ2-1; the D gene could be TRBD1 or TRBD2 (6 bases each). The sequencing input was blood. The TCR sequence derives from a woman in her forties in good health. CDR3 in amino acids: CSARGLTGPNEQFF. The CDR3 region has the DNA TGCAGTGCCCGGGGGTTGACAGGCCCAAATGAGCAGTTCTTC.